This T cell receptor beta chain was found in a study of a mutant IDH1 vaccine in newly diagnosed glioma. About the research overall: Initiation of the vaccine course occurred 4-6 weeks after radiotherapy alone, or alongside temozolomide cycles. Patients previously underwent radiotherapy, temozolomide, or both, and most underwent both.

The CDR3 contains 15 residues. The V and J ends lost 4 bases and 4 bases, in that order; junction bases with no gene match: 8. Per the germline V gene, CDR1 is KGHSY and CDR2 is FQNENV. The data were produced by immunoSEQ multiplex PCR, yet TCRdb's version contains in-frame clones alone and is incomplete. Found here are roughly 57,000 clones, about 88% of them singletons; the top ten hold approximately 2%. In regard to this clone: The antigen remains unidentified.

Regarding time point: week 11, during vaccination. Each dose of the vaccine consisted of 300 ug of mutant IDH1 20-mer peptide, with topical imiquimod. The sequences come from PBMCs, collected from a glioma patient whose treatment included an IDH1 peptide vaccine. This clonotype originated in a man in his forties with glioma. The genes are TRBV16 and TRBJ1-2; TRBD1 matches 8 bases. The CDR3, as DNA: TGTGCCAGCAGCCCGGCGGCAGGGGGCTCCTATGGCTACACCTTC. This sequence encodes CASSPAAGGSYGYTF.